What follows are 26 T cell receptor beta chains derived from one specimen sequenced in a study of early T cells in non-severe SARS-CoV-2 infection. A single record per CDR3 protein comes from TCRdb applying MiXCR to the 5' RACE reads. The sample comprises 85,000 to 120,000 distinct CDR3 sequences, approximately 14% of which are singletons, and about 6% rests with the top ten. Sample: whole blood. These receptors were obtained from an adult who was a healthcare worker with PCR-confirmed SARS-CoV-2 infection or an uninfected control (not recorded which).

This clonotype qualifies as medium-sized. The chain combines TRBV7-8 with TRBJ1-1, with 10 bases lining up with TRBD1. The CDR3 loop spans 18 amino acids. In germline, CDR1 is SGHVS, CDR2 FQNEAQ. Unmatched junction bases numbered 11, after V lost 1 base and J lost 3 bases. This CDR3 reads CASSLGVTGGNKDTEAFF. CDR3 DNA sequence: TGTGCCAGCAGCTTAGGTGTGACAGGGGGCAATAAGGACACTGAAGCTTTCTTT.

The chain links TRBV28 to TRBJ2-2; 7 nucleotides align to TRBD2. The CDR3 sequence is 15 residues long. Trimming removed 6 bases from V and 3 bases from J; junction bases left unmatched: 7. The germline V gene encodes CDR1 MDHEN and CDR2 SYDVKM. The CDR3 DNA follows: TGTGCCAGCAGGTCCCGGGGGGTTGACACCGGGGAGCTGTTTTTT. It is translated as CASRSRGVDTGELFF.

Here the CDR3 reads CASSQRHLEPYEQYF. The CDR3 DNA sequence: TGTGCCAGCAGCCAAAGACATCTCGAACCCTACGAGCAGTACTTC. The chain recombines TRBV4-2 with TRBJ2-7, with D unresolved. The germline gives CDR1 LGHNA, CDR2 YNFKEQ. The CDR3 sequence is 15 residues long. V lost 2 bases and J 2 bases, leaving 13 bases between the germline ends.

The table lists this clonotype with many counts. The chain employs TRBV28 and TRBJ1-2; no reliable D call. V shed 11 bases and J shed 0 bases, with 7 bases lying between them. The germline V gene encodes CDR1 MDHEN and CDR2 SYDVKM. This CDR3 comprises 11 residues. CDR3 in DNA: TGTGCCGTTAGGACTAACTATGGCTACACCTTC. Protein product: CAVRTNYGYTF.

In its sample, this clonotype was seen a few times. The CDR3 DNA reads TGCGCCAGCATGGAGGCGGGAGGGCCCTCCGATACGCAGTATTTT. It yields the protein CASMEAGGPSDTQYF. V is TRBV5-1 and J is TRBJ2-3; 9 bases are a match to TRBD2. The V segment lost 6 bases and the J segment 6 bases; nucleotides outside the gene matches: 11. CDR3 length: 15 amino acids. The germline V gene has CDR1 SGHRS and CDR2 YFSETQ.

CDR3: CASSTITSGGYEQYF. The CDR3 nucleotides are TGTGCCAGCAGCACGATTACTAGCGGGGGATACGAGCAGTACTTC. This chain joins TRBV6-5 and TRBJ2-7, with 11 bases identical to TRBD2. The CDR3 is 15 amino acids. Germline V gene sequence: CDR1 MNHEY, CDR2 SVGAGI. The V and J ends lost 6 bases and 4 bases, in that order; junction bases with no gene match: 8.

This clonotype was observed a handful of times. V is TRBV6-1 and J is TRBJ2-1; TRBD2 aligns across 9 bases. J lost 7 bases, V lost 8 bases, and 15 bases had no gene match. CDR3 length: 16 residues. Germline-derived CDR1 and CDR2 are MNHNS and SASEGT. The chain's CDR3 is CASSPTGPGLANEQFF. CDR3 in DNA: TGTGCCAGCTCCCCGACGGGGCCGGGACTAGCAAATGAGCAGTTCTTC.

The chain links TRBV5-1 to TRBJ2-1; the D gene could be TRBD1 or TRBD2 (5 bases each). This CDR3 has 13 amino acids. Germline V CDR1 and CDR2: SGHRS, YFSETQ. The V gene lost 3 bases and the J gene lost 6 bases, with 10 bases spanning the gap. The CDR3 loop reads CASSWGSTNEQFF. The CDR3 coding sequence is TGCGCCAGCAGCTGGGGGTCTACCAATGAGCAGTTCTTC.

This clonotype was recorded a few times. The rearrangement joins TRBV20-1 to TRBJ2-7; TRBD1 is a possible D gene (5 bases). Per germline, CDR1 DFQATT and CDR2 SNEGSKA (reference sequence). V shed 2 bases and J shed 3 bases, with 8 bases lying between them. The CDR3 covers 12 residues. Here the CDR3 DNA reads TGCAGTGCTAGAAGGCAGGGCTACGAGCAGTACTTC. This sequence encodes CSARRQGYEQYF.

There are a few counts of this clonotype. CDR3 region: CASSLDTRAGEKLFF. The CDR3 bases are TGCGCCAGCAGCTTGGACACACGAGCGGGGGAAAAACTGTTTTTT. The chain has TRBV5-1 and TRBJ1-4; D call uncertain. From germline, CDR1 is SGHRS and CDR2 YFSETQ. This CDR3 is 15 amino acids long. The V end lost 0 bases, the J end lost 8 bases, and 14 bases lay between the germline ends.

In its sample, this clonotype was seen many times. The rearrangement uses TRBV28 and TRBJ1-2; D is possibly TRBD1 (5 bases). CDR1 and CDR2 (germline): MDHEN, SYDVKM. The CDR3 length is 13 residues. Deletions cut 5 bases from V and 4 bases from J, with 11 bases between. CDR3 in amino acids: CASSPRTSYGYTF. The DNA of the CDR3 is TGTGCCAGCAGTCCCCGGACAAGCTATGGCTACACCTTC.

At least ten counts were recorded for this clonotype. The gene calls are TRBV7-2 and TRBJ1-4; no definite D call. V lost 5 bases and J lost 8, with 9 bases in between. Germline assignment: CDR1 SGHTA and CDR2 FQGNSA. CDR3 length: 12 amino acids. As DNA, the CDR3 is TGTGCCAGCAGCCGCCCCCGGGAAAAACTGTTTTTT. Amino acids: CASSRPREKLFF.

Ten or more counts support this clonotype. The chain combines TRBV10-3 with TRBJ2-1, with TRBD1 matching over 7 bases. The trim removed 6 bases at V and 4 bases at J, leaving 6 bases unmatched. The length of the CDR3 is 14 residues. CDR1 and CDR2 from the germline V gene are ENHRY and SYGVKD. CDR3 DNA: TGTGCCATCAGCCCGGGACAGAATTACAATGAGCAGTTCTTC. Its translation: CAISPGQNYNEQFF.

V and J are TRBV5-4 and TRBJ2-2; 12 bases are shared with TRBD2. CDR1 and CDR2 from the germline V gene are SGHNT and YYREEE (reference sequence). Trimming at V came to 2 bases and at J to 7 bases, leaving 3 bases not matched to a gene. The CDR3 sequence is 15 residues long. The CDR3 loop is CASSFPTSGGGELFF. The CDR3 DNA follows: TGTGCCAGCAGCTTTCCGACTAGCGGGGGCGGGGAGCTGTTTTTT.

The rearrangement links TRBV20-1 to TRBJ2-7; either TRBD1 or TRBD2 may fit D (5 bases each). CDR1 is DFQATT and CDR2 is SNEGSKA in the germline V gene (reference sequence). This CDR3 comprises 11 residues. The V end was cut by 8 bases, the J end by 3 bases, with 11 bases between. CDR3 sequence (DNA): TGCAGTAGTACGGGGCGCTACGAGCAGTACTTC. Translating gives CSSTGRYEQYF.

Many counts were recorded for this clonotype. This rearrangement joins TRBV2 to TRBJ2-4, with 8 bases identical to TRBD1. The V and J ends lost 5 bases and 2 bases, in that order; junction bases with no gene match: 8. Germline assignment: CDR1 SNHLY and CDR2 FYNNEI. The CDR3 has 16 amino acids. As DNA, the CDR3 is TGTGCCAGCAGTCCCGGGACAGGAAGGCCCAAAAACATTCAGTACTTC. Protein sequence: CASSPGTGRPKNIQYF.

This chain joins TRBV9 and TRBJ1-6; TRBD1 matches at 10 bases. With V trimmed by 4 bases and J by 10 bases, 11 bases remained unmatched. CDR3 length: 16 residues. Germline loops: CDR1 SGDLS, CDR2 YYNGEE. The CDR3 DNA reads TGTGCCAGCAGCTCACGACAGGGGGCATCTGGGTCACCCCTCCACTTT. It specifies CASSSRQGASGSPLHF.

This clonotype came up many times. The chain has TRBV27 and TRBJ2-5; D is perhaps TRBD1 or TRBD2 (5 bases each). Germline CDR1 reads MNHEY; CDR2 reads SMNVEV (reference sequence). This CDR3 contains 14 residues. V lost 4 bases and J lost 2, with 11 bases in between. In DNA, the CDR3 is TGTGCCAGCAGTTCGATGGGACGGCAAGAGACCCAGTACTTC. As protein: CASSSMGRQETQYF.

This clonotype came up a few times. V and J are TRBV15 and TRBJ1-6; D is undetermined. The germline V gene encodes CDR1 LNHNV and CDR2 YYDKDF (reference sequence). The CDR3 loop spans 13 amino acids. Trimming took 3 bases from V and 8 from J, leaving 8 bases between them. This chain's CDR3 is CATSSSGHSPLHF. The CDR3 DNA sequence: TGTGCCACCAGCAGTAGCGGGCATTCACCCCTCCACTTT.

Ten or more counts support this clonotype. The CDR3 region has the DNA TGTGCCAGCAGATGGACAGGGTTTAACACCGGGGAGCTGTTTTTT. This sequence encodes CASRWTGFNTGELFF. This chain links TRBV12-3 or TRBV12-4 with TRBJ2-2; TRBD1 matches at 8 bases. The CDR3 runs to 15 residues. Losses at the gene ends were 6 bases for V and 2 bases for J; bases not matched to a gene: 5.

V usage is TRBV20-1 and J usage is TRBJ2-1; the D gene is possibly TRBD2 (6 bases). V lost 6 bases to trimming and J lost 0 bases, with 24 bases between them. CDR3 size: 18 residues. Germline lookup yields CDR1 DFQATT and CDR2 SNEGSKA (reference sequence). The CDR3 bases are TGCAGTGCGAATGGGCGGGAAGATGAAGGGATCTCCTACAATGAGCAGTTCTTC. Protein sequence: CSANGREDEGISYNEQFF.

This clonotype came up a few times. The chain carries TRBV29-1 and TRBJ2-1, with 7 bases that match TRBD2. Germline V lookup: CDR1 SQVTM, CDR2 ANQGSEA. There are 17 residues in the CDR3. V trimming: 2 bases; J trimming: 9 bases; junction bases outside the gene matches: 19. The CDR3 nucleotides read TGCAGCGTTGAATATTACAATTATAGGGAGGGCCTAGGTGAGCAGTTCTTC. The encoded protein is CSVEYYNYREGLGEQFF.

This clonotype was seen at least ten times. The chain links TRBV6-1 to TRBJ2-3, with D hard to call. Trimming pared 4 bases from V and 0 bases from J, leaving 5 bases between. Per germline, CDR1 MNHNS and CDR2 SASEGT. The CDR3 has 13 residues. CDR3 DNA: TGTGCCAGCAGTGTAACTAGCACAGATACGCAGTATTTT. Translated: CASSVTSTDTQYF.

On this clonotype itself: A clone one base away is much larger, so this may be a read error. The V gene is TRBV6-5, the J gene TRBJ1-5, with 7 bases that match TRBD1. J gave up 1 base and V 8 bases, and 2 bases lay outside the gene matches. There are 13 residues in the CDR3. Per the germline V gene, CDR1 is MNHEY and CDR2 is SVGAGI. CDR3 in DNA: TGTGCCAGCTCACAGGGGAGCAATCAGCCCCAGCATTTT. It encodes CASSQGSNQPQHF.

The CDR3 here is CASSLADEAQETQYF. For the CDR3, the DNA is TGTGCCAGCAGTTTGGCGGACGAGGCTCAAGAGACCCAGTACTTC. The chain links TRBV28 to TRBJ2-5; D call uncertain. This CDR3 is 15 amino acids long. Trimming stripped 3 bases from V and 2 bases from J, with 13 bases between. Germline CDR1 is MDHEN and CDR2 is SYDVKM.

This clonotype appeared a few times. The chain couples TRBV28 to TRBJ2-7, with TRBD1 matching 9 bases. The germline V gene has CDR1 MDHEN and CDR2 SYDVKM. This CDR3 contains 15 residues. V gave up 6 bases and J gave up 4 bases; unmatched junction bases: 10. CDR3 amino acids: CASRPAGTGRYEQYF. The CDR3 DNA is TGTGCCAGCAGGCCAGCCGGGACAGGGAGGTACGAGCAGTACTTC.